This T cell receptor (beta chain) was obtained from a study of T cell responses to AZD1222 COVID-19 vaccine. This CDR3 is built from 15 residues. Germline V gives CDR1 MGHRA, CDR2 YSYEKL. Between the trimmed V and J ends, which lost 2 bases and 2 bases, there was a span of 13 bases. Generated by immunoSEQ multiplex PCR, the TCRdb table keeps only in-frame clones and is missing some. The sample carries about 110,000 clones, about 88% recorded once. Study-wide findings and caveats: Among the donors, most were white British and more were female, and clonal diversity was possibly underestimated. The repertoires were collected only after the peak T cell response. Baseline seropositives among AZD1222 recipients totaled only six. Spike-specific TCRs gained breadth and depth after people received two AZD1222 doses.

This clone was observed once. Its specificity is not known. This sequence originates from an adult who received the AZD1222 COVID-19 vaccine. This specimen consisted of peripheral blood, obtained 28 days after the second AZD1222 dose. The chain is built from TRBV4-1 and TRBJ2-7, with D possibly TRBD1 on 5 matching bases. The CDR3 DNA sequence: TGCGCCAGCAGCCAACCTACAGGCTTCCCCTACGAGCAGTACTTC. Translated: CASSQPTGFPYEQYF.